The clone carrying this TCR beta chain was seen a few times. Its specificity is not known. The CDR3 is made up of 14 amino acids. After removal of 2 bases from V and 7 bases from J, the junction contained 5 bases not matched to a gene. Germline V gene lookup returns CDR1 LNHNV and CDR2 YYDKDF (reference sequence). The data originate from a study of T-cell memory formation after mild COVID-19. In the study overall: Across donors, TCR clusters were largely donor specific.

The study's findings and limits: Some SARS-CoV-2-responding clones were already detected in memory before infection. Day 15 to 85 contracting clones showed balanced CD4/CD8; day 15 to 37 expanders favored CD4+.

UMIs and sample barcodes were carried by the TCR alpha and TCR beta cDNA libraries that 5'RACE produced using constant-segment primers. TCRdb fed the 5' RACE reads into MiXCR, producing one record per CDR3 protein. The data hold about 500,000 distinct CDR3 sequences, with over 20% observed a single time. The TCR was taken from an adult woman who had mild COVID-19 (a few samples of this study predate the infection). Cell type and time point are not known. This chain uses TRBV15 with TRBJ2-1; 7 bases fit TRBD1. Sequenced: PBMCs or a T cell subset sorted from them (not recorded which). Written as DNA, the CDR3 is TGTGCCACCAGCAGAAAGACAGGGTGGAATGAGCAGTTCTTC. Amino acid sequence: CATSRKTGWNEQFF.